This T cell receptor (beta chain) was captured by sequencing in a study of CD8+CD57+ T cells in acquired aplastic anemia. Background on the study: The average for DNA from sorted CD4+ and CD8+ cells was roughly 3 ug.

V lost 4 bases to trimming and J lost 8 bases; unmatched junction nucleotides: 9. The CDR3 is 14 amino acids. Germline CDR1 PRHDT, CDR2 FYEKMQ (reference sequence). Investigators profiled TCR beta VDJ and CDR3 from genomic DNA template. One entry per CDR3 protein results from TCRdb running MiXCR on the reads. The sample includes roughly 130,000 distinct CDR3 sequences, about 48% of them seen just once. This clonotype was detected many times. Its cognate antigen is unknown. Whole-study results and caveats: Patients shared just under 30 CD8+ CDR3 sequences with controls.

The TCR originated in a human donor in good health, serving as a control. The sequenced sample was sorted CD4+, CD8+, or CD8+CD57+ T cells (not recorded which) from PBMCs. The chain is built from TRBV13 and TRBJ1-2, with TRBD1 matching 8 bases. The CDR3 region is CASSSRGQGAGYTF. The DNA for the CDR3 is TGTGCCAGCAGCTCACGCGGACAGGGAGCCGGCTACACCTTC.